This T cell receptor beta chain originates from a study of human T cells and chemical hapten exposure. Study-level information: There were per-sample TCR yield variations, arising mainly from small pooled library volume differences. The study's findings and limits: DPC sensitization did not alter TCRs above 1 in 1000 frequency.

As processed by the authors: Samples held a median of roughly 100,000 TCRs, range about 20,000–700,000. Each CDR3 protein gets one entry after TCRdb re-called the RACE reads with MiXCR. The V and J calls were not made by the authors but by TCRdb's processing. Among roughly 50,000 distinct CDR3 sequences, less than 10% were seen once, and the ten largest hold about 1.8%. The CDR3 consists of 15 residues. Germline V gives CDR1 SGHTA, CDR2 FQGNSA. After removal of 5 bases from V and 6 bases from J, the junction contained 8 bases not matched to a gene. Stated time point: patch test 2, 6 weeks after DPC sensitization. Treatment meaning: therapeutic diphenylcyclopropenone sensitization with weekly scalp DPC. Blood sampling preceded each patch test application. This clonotype has ten or more counts. Its antigen remains unknown.

Sequences were derived from whole blood, sampled in connection with sensitization to the hapten diphenylcyclopropenone (DPC). The clonotype was recovered from a woman in her fifties or sixties with alopecia areata. Some clones in this sample may be carry-over from other donors' samples. The genes are TRBV7-2 and TRBJ1-4; 8 bases align to TRBD1. The CDR3 sequence is CASSRWTGYDEKLFF. The CDR3 DNA reads as TGTGCCAGCAGCCGATGGACAGGGTACGATGAAAAACTGTTTTTT.